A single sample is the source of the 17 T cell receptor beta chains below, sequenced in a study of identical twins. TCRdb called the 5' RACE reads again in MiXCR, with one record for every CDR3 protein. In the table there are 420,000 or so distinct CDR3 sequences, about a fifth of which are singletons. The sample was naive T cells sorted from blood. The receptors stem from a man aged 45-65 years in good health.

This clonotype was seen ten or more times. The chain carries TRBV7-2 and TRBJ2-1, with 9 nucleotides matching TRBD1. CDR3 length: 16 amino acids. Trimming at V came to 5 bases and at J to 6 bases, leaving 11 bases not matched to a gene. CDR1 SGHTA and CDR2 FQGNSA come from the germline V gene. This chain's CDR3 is CASSLSLGTGFNEQFF. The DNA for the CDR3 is TGTGCCAGCAGCCTTAGCCTTGGGACAGGGTTCAATGAGCAGTTCTTC. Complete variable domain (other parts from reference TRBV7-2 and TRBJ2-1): GAGVSQSPSNKVTEKGKDVELRCDPISGHTALYWYRQSLGQGLEFLIYFQGNSAPDKSGLPSDRFSAERTGGSVSTLTIQRTQQEDSAVYLCASSLSLGTGFNEQFFGPGTRLTVL.

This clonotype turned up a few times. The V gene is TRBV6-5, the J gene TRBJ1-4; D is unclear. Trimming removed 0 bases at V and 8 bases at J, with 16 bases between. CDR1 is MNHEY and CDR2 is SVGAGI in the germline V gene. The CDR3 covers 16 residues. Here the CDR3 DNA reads TGTGCCAGCAGTTACTCTCGGGGAAGTCAATCCGAAAAACTGTTTTTT. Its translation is CASSYSRGSQSEKLFF.

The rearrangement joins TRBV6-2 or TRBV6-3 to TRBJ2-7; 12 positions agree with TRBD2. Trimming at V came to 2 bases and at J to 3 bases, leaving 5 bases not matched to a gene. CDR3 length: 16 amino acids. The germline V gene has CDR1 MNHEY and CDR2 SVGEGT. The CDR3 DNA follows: TGTGCCAGCAGTTACCGCCTAGCGGGAGGGGACTACGAGCAGTACTTC. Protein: CASSYRLAGGDYEQYF.

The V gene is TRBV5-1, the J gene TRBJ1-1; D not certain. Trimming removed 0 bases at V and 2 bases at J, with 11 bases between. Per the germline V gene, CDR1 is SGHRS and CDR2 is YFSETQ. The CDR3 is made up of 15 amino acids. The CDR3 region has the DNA TGCGCCAGCAGCTTGGAGGCGACACTTAACACTGAAGCTTTCTTT. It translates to CASSLEATLNTEAFF. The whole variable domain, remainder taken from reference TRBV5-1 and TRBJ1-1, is KAGVTQTPRYLIKTRGQQVTLSCSPISGHRSVSWYQQTPGQGLQFLFEYFSETQRNKGNFPGRFSGRQFSNSRSEMNVSTLELGDSALYLCASSLEATLNTEAFFGQGTRLTVV.

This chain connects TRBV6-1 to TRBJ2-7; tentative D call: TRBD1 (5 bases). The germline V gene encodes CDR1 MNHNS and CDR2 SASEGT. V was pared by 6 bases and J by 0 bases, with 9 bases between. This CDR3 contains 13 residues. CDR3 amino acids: CASRAGNSYEQYF. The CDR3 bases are TGTGCCAGCAGGGCAGGGAACTCCTACGAGCAGTACTTC.

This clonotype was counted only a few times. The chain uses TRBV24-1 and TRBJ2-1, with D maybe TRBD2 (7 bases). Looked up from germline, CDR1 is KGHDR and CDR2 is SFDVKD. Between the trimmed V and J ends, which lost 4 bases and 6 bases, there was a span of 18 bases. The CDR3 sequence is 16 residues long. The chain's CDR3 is CATSEGGREPSNEQFF. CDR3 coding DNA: TGTGCCACCAGTGAGGGGGGGCGGGAGCCGAGCAATGAGCAGTTCTTC.

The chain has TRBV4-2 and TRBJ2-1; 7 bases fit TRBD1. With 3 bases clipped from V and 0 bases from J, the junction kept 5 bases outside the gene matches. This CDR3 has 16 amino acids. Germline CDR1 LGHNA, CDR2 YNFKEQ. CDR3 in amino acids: CASSQAGTDSYNEQFF. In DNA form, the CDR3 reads TGTGCCAGCAGCCAGGCCGGGACAGACTCCTACAATGAGCAGTTCTTC.

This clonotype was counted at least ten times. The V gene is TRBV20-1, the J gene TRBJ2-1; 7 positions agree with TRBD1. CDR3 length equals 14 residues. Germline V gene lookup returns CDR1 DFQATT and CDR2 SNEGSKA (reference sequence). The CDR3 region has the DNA TGCAGCGCCCCCCCGACAGGGATCAGGAATGAGCAGTTCTTC. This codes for CSAPPTGIRNEQFF.

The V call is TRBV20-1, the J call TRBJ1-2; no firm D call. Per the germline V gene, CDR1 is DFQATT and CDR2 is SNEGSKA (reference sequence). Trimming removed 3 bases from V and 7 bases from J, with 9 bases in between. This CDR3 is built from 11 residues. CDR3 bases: TGCAGTGCTAGGTCCCTAGGTGGCTACACCTTC. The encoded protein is CSARSLGGYTF.

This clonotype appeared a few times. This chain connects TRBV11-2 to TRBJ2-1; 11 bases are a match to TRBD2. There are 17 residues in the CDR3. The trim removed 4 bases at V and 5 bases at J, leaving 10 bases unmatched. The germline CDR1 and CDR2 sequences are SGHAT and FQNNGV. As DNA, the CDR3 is TGTGCCAGCAGCTCCCTCCTATTACTAGCGGGGGACAATGAGCAGTTCTTC. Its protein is CASSSLLLLAGDNEQFF.

Written as DNA, the CDR3 is TGCAGCGTTGAAGAGGGTTTTGGCCACGAGCAGTACTTC. Protein product: CSVEEGFGHEQYF. The chain couples TRBV29-1 to TRBJ2-7; D gene uncertain. The CDR3 covers 13 residues. Between the trimmed V and J ends, which lost 0 bases and 5 bases, there was a span of 11 bases. The germline CDR1 and CDR2 sequences are SQVTM and ANQGSEA.

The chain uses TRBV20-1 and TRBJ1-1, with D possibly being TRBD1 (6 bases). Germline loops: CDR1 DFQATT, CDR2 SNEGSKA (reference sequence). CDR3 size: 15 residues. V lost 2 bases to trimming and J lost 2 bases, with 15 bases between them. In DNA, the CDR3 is TGCAGTGCTAGACCCTTGGGCAGGGGCAACACTGAAGCTTTCTTT. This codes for CSARPLGRGNTEAFF.

The CDR3 loop is CASSQPDRAGQNNYGYTF. CDR3 bases: TGTGCCAGCAGCCAACCTGACCGGGCCGGACAGAATAACTATGGCTACACCTTC. J is TRBJ1-2 and V is TRBV4-2, with D tentatively TRBD1 (6 bases). The length of the CDR3 is 18 residues. Germline values: CDR1 LGHNA, CDR2 YNFKEQ. Trimming removed 2 bases from V and 1 base from J, with 20 bases in between.

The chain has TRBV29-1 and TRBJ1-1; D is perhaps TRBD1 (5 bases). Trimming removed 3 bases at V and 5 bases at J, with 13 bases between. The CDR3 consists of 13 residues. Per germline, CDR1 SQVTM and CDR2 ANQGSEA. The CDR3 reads CSVEVGAGTEAFF. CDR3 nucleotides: TGCAGCGTTGAGGTTGGGGCGGGAACTGAAGCTTTCTTT.

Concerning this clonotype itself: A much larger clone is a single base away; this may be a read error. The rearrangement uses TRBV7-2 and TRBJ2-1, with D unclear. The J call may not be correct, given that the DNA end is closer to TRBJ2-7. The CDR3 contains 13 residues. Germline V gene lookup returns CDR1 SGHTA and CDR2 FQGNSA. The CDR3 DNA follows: TGTGCCAGCAGCTTAGTCCCCTTGAATGAGCAGTACTTC. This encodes CASSLVPLNEQYF.

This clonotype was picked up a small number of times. The CDR3 DNA is TGTGCCAGCAGCCGGACAGGGATCGAGCAGTACTTC. It yields the protein CASSRTGIEQYF. The genes are TRBV2 and TRBJ2-7; 8 nucleotides align to TRBD1. V trimming: 6 bases; J trimming: 6 bases; junction bases outside the gene matches: 4. CDR3 length: 12 residues. Looked up from germline, CDR1 is SNHLY and CDR2 is FYNNEI.

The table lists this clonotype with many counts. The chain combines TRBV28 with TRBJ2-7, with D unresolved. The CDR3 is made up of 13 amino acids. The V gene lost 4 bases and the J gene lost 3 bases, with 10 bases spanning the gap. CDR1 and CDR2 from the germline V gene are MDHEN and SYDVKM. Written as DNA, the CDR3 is TGTGCCAGCAGTTCGCGGTGGGGCTACGAGCAGTACTTC. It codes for CASSSRWGYEQYF.